This TCR beta chain is drawn from a study of T cells in Graves' hyperthyroidism and ophthalmopathy. For the study at large: Before any treatment, at initial diagnosis, peripheral blood was collected. Study results and limitations: Model predictions of ophthalmopathy came a median about 6.3 months before onset. Most thyroid clonotypes expanded above 0.001 appeared in blood too.

The V end lost 1 base, the J end lost 0 bases, and 10 bases lay between the germline ends. Germline lookup yields CDR1 GTSNPN and CDR2 SVGIG (reference sequence). This CDR3 is 15 amino acids long. In its sample, this clonotype was seen many times. The antigen is not known. TCR beta CDR3 regions were amplified from RNA. TCR CDR3 underwent first-round RT-PCR with the HTBI primer set. TCRdb independently ran MiXCR on the multiplex PCR reads; one entry per CDR3 protein. This sample has about 250,000 distinct CDR3 sequences; over 20% occur once, and the top ten carry about a third. The rearrangement joins TRBV30 to TRBJ2-4, with D uncertain. The sequencing input was blood. The TCR originated in a woman aged 40 to 50 with Graves' ophthalmopathy. The CDR3 DNA follows: TGTGCCTGGAGTGATTCAGCGATAGCCAAAAACATTCAGTACTTC. Its protein is CAWSDSAIAKNIQYF.